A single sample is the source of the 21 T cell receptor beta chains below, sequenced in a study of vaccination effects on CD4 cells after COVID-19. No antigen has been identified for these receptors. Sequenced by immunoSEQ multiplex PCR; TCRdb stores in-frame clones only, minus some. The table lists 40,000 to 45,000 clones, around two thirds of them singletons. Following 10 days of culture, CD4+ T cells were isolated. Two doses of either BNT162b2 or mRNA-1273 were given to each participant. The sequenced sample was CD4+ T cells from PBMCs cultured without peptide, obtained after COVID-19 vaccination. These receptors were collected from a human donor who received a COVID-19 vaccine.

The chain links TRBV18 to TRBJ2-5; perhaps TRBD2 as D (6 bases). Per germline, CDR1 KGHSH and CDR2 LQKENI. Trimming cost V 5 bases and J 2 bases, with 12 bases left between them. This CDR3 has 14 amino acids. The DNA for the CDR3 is TGTGCCAGCTCAGGACTACCCCAACAAGAGACCCAGTACTTC. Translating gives CASSGLPQQETQYF.

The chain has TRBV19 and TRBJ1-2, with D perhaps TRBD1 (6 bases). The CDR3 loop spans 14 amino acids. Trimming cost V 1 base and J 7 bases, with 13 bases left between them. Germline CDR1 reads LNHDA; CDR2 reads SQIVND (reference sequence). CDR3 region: CASSIASGEFGYTF. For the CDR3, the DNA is TGTGCCAGTAGTATAGCTTCAGGGGAGTTTGGCTACACCTTC.

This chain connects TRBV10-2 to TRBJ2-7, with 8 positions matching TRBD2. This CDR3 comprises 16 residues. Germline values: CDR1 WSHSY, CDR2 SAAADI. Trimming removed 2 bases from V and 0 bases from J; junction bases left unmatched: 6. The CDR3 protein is CASSEPGGATSYEQYF. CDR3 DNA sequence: TGCGCCAGCAGTGAGCCCGGGGGGGCCACCTCCTACGAGCAGTACTTC.

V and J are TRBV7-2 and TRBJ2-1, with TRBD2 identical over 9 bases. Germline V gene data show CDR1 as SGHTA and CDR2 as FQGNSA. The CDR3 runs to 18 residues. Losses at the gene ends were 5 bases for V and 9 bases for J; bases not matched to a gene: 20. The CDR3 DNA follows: TGTGCCAGCAGCACCCAACTCGCCGTAGCGGGAGTGATCGGTGAGCAGTTCTTC. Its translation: CASSTQLAVAGVIGEQFF.

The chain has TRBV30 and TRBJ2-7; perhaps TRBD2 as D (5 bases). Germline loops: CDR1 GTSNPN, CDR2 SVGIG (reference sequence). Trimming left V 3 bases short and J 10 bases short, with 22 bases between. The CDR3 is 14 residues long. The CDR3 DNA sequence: TGTGCCTGGAGCCCCCCAGCTCCCACCCGGGGTCAGTACTTC. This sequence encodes CAWSPPAPTRGQYF.

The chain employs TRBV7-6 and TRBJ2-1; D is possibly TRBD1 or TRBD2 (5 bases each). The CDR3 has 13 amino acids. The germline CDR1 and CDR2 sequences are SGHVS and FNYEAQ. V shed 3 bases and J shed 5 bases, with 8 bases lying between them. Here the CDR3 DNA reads TGTGCCAGCAGCTTCGGGGCGAACAATGAGCAGTTCTTC. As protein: CASSFGANNEQFF.

CDR3 in amino acids: CASSPGLAQETQYF. The CDR3 DNA reads TGTGCCAGCAGTCCGGGACTAGCGCAAGAGACCCAGTACTTC. The chain employs TRBV7-7 and TRBJ2-5; 10 nucleotides match TRBD2. In germline, CDR1 is SSHAT, CDR2 FNYEAQ (reference sequence). The CDR3 contains 14 residues. V gave up 6 bases and J gave up 2 bases; unmatched junction bases: 3. The full variable domain, completed using reference TRBV7-7 and TRBJ2-5, is GAGVSQSPRYKVTKRGQDVTLRCDPISSHATLYWYQQALGQGPEFLTYFNYEAQPDKSGLPSDRFSAERPEGSISTLTIQRTEQRDSAMYRCASSPGLAQETQYFGPGTRLLVL.

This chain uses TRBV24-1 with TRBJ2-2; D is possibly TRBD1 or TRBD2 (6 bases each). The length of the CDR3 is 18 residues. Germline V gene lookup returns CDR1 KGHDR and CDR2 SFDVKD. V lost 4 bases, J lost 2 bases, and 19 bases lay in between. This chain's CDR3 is CATSEPPGAASNTGELFF. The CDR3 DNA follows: TGTGCCACCAGTGAGCCCCCGGGGGCCGCAAGTAACACCGGGGAGCTGTTTTTT.

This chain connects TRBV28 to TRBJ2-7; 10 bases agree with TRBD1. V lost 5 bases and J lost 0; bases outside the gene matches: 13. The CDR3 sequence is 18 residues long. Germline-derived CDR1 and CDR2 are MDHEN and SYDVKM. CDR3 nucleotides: TGTGCCAGCAGTCTCCTTTACCCGACAGGGGGCCGCTCCTACGAGCAGTACTTC. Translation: CASSLLYPTGGRSYEQYF.

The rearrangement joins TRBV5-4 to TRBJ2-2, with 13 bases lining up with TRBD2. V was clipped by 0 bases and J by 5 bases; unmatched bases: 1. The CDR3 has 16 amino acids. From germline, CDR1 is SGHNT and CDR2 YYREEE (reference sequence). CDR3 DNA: TGTGCCAGCAGCTTGGAACTAGCGGGAGGGACCGGGGAGCTGTTTTTT. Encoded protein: CASSLELAGGTGELFF.

The CDR3 bases are TGTGCCAGCTCACCACAGACCTCTGGGGCCAACGTCCTGACTTTC. Amino acid sequence: CASSPQTSGANVLTF. This chain links TRBV18 with TRBJ2-6; the D is unclear. Germline V lookup: CDR1 KGHSH, CDR2 LQKENI. The CDR3 loop spans 15 amino acids. With 1 base removed from V and 0 bases from J, the gap between germline ends came to 4 bases.

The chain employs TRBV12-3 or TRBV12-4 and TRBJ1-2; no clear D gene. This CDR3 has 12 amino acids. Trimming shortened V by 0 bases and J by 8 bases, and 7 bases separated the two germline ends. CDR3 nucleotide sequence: TGTGCCAGCAGTTTAGCGCAGGAAGGCTACACCTTC. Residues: CASSLAQEGYTF.

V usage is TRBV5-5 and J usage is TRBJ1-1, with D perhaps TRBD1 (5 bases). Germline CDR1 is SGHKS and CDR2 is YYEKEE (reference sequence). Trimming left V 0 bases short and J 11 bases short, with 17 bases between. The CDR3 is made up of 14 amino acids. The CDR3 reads CASSLEVANRWAFF. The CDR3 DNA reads TGTGCCAGCAGCTTGGAGGTCGCTAACAGGTGGGCTTTCTTT.

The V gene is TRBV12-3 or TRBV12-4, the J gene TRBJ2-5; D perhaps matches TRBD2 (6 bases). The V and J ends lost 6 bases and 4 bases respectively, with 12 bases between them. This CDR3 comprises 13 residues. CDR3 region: CASSPLARETQYF. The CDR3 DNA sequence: TGTGCCAGCAGCCCGCTAGCGAGAGAGACCCAGTACTTC.

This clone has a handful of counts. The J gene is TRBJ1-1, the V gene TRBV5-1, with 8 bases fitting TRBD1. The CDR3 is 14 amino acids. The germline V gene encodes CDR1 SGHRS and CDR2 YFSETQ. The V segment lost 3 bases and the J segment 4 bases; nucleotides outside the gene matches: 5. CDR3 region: CASSSGQGGTEAFF. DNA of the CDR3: TGCGCCAGCAGCTCCGGACAGGGAGGCACTGAAGCTTTCTTT.

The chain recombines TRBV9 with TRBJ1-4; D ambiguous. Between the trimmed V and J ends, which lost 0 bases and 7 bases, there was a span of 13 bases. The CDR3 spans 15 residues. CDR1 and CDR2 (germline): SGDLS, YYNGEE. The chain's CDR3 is CASSVGTLSSEKLFF. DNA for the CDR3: TGTGCCAGCAGCGTAGGAACACTAAGTTCTGAAAAACTGTTTTTT.

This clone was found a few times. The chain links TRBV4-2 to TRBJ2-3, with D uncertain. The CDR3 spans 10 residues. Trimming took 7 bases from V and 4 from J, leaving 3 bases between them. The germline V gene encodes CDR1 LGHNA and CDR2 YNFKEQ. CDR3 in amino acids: CASNPDTQYF. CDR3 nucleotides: TGTGCCAGCAATCCAGATACGCAGTATTTT.

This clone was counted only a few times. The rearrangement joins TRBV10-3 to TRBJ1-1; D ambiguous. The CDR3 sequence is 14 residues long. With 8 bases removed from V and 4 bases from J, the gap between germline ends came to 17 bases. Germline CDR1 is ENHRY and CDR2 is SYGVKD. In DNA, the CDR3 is TGTGCCATCGGAAACAAGGCCCCGAGCACTGAAGCTTTCTTT. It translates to CAIGNKAPSTEAFF.

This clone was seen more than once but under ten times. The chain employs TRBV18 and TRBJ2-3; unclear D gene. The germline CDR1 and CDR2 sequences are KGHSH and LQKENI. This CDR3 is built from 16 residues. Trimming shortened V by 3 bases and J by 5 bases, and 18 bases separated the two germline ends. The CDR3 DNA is TGTGCCAGCTCACCCCTTTTTGATGCGGTAGGAGATACGCAGTATTTT. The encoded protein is CASSPLFDAVGDTQYF.

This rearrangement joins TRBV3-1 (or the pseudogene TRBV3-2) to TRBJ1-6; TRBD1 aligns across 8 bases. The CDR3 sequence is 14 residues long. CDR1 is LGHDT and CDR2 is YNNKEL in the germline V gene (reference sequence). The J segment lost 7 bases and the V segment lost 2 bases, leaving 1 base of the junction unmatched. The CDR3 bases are TGTGCCAGCAGCCAAAGACAGGGGAATTCACCCCTCCACTTT. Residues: CASSQRQGNSPLHF.

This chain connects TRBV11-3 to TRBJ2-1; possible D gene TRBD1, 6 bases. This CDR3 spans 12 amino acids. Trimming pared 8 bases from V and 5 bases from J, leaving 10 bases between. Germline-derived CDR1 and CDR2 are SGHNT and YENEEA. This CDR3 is CASGQPDNEQFF. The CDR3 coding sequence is TGTGCCAGCGGACAGCCCGACAATGAGCAGTTCTTC.